These 27 T cell receptor beta chains came from one sample sequenced in a study of monozygotic twins with inflammatory bowel disease. TCRdb re-called the 5' RACE reads and shows each CDR3 protein once, DNA omitted. This repertoire includes more than 350,000 distinct CDR3 sequences. The sequencing sample was made of blood. The receptors stem from a human donor with ulcerative colitis or Crohn's disease, or a healthy co-twin of an affected twin (not recorded which).

V and J are TRBV7-9 and TRBJ2-1; TCRdb indicates TRBD1, and absent DNA this call remains unverified. The V gene's germline CDR1 is SEHNR and CDR2 FQNEAQ (reference sequence). The CDR3 is 13 residues long. CDR3 loop: CASSSQWVGQQFF. Looking up the rest from reference TRBV7-9 and TRBJ2-1 gives the full variable domain: DTGVSQNPRHKITKRGQNVTFRCDPISEHNRLYWYRQTLGQGPEFLTYFQNEAQLEKSRLLSDRFSAERPKGSFSTLEIQRTEQGDSAMYLCASSSQWVGQQFFGPGTRLTVL.

The chain combines TRBV7-2 with TRBJ2-1; TCRdb designates TRBD2, a call that cannot be tested without DNA. This CDR3 has 16 amino acids. Germline V CDR1 and CDR2: SGHTA, FQGNSA. CDR3 protein: CASRAWGGRDYNEQFF.

The chain joins TRBV7-2 to TRBJ1-1; TCRdb returns TRBD1, unconfirmable since there is no DNA. The CDR3 contains 16 residues. Per the germline V gene, CDR1 is SGHTA and CDR2 is FQGNSA. This chain's CDR3 is CASSLIIFGGGTEAFF.

The chain carries TRBV18 and TRBJ1-5. Per the germline V gene, CDR1 is KGHSH and CDR2 is LQKENI. This CDR3 is built from 13 residues. CDR3 sequence: CASSPDRNQPQHF. The full variable domain, with the rest looked up from reference TRBV18 and TRBJ1-5, is NAGVMQNPRHLVRRRGQEARLRCSPMKGHSHVYWYRQLPEEGLKFMVYLQKENIIDESGMPKERFSAEFPKEGPSILRIQQVVRGDSAAYFCASSPDRNQPQHFGDGTRLSIL.

The genes are TRBV7-2 and TRBJ2-1; TCRdb reports TRBD1, a call that lacks DNA to check it against. This CDR3 is built from 15 residues. CDR1 and CDR2 (germline): SGHTA, FQGNSA. The CDR3 protein is CASSLADGGPNEQFF.

This chain joins TRBV18 and TRBJ2-7; the TCRdb D gene call, TRBD2, has no DNA to confirm it. The CDR3 consists of 16 residues. The germline CDR1 and CDR2 sequences are KGHSH and LQKENI. CDR3 region: CASSPISASAGLKQYF.

The J gene is TRBJ2-5, the V gene TRBV7-2. This CDR3 contains 14 residues. CDR1 is SGHTA and CDR2 is FQGNSA in the germline V gene. CDR3 protein: CASSLSGSRETQYF.

This sequence joins TRBV7-2 and TRBJ2-7; as DNA is missing, the TRBD1 call by TCRdb cannot be tested. Germline-derived CDR1 and CDR2 are SGHTA and FQGNSA. The CDR3 loop spans 15 amino acids. CDR3 loop: CASSAITGGLYEQYF.

The chain joins TRBV29-1 to TRBJ1-1; absent DNA, TCRdb's TRBD1 call cannot be checked. This CDR3 contains 12 residues. Germline V gives CDR1 SQVTM, CDR2 ANQGSEA. CDR3: CSVEEGAAEAFF.

The chain carries TRBV11-3 and TRBJ2-1; TCRdb's D call of TRBD2 is untestable without DNA. The CDR3 runs 15 residues. Germline-derived CDR1 and CDR2 are SGHNT and YENEEA. CDR3 in amino acids: CASSSEGLAGNEQFF.

This sequence joins TRBV2 and TRBJ1-6. The CDR3 covers 16 residues. The germline V gene encodes CDR1 SNHLY and CDR2 FYNNEI. CDR3 amino acids: CASSEAPSGSNSPLHF.

V gene TRBV9 combines with J gene TRBJ2-5; TCRdb designates TRBD2, a call that cannot be tested without DNA. Germline V CDR1 and CDR2: SGDLS, YYNGEE. The CDR3 is made up of 12 amino acids. The CDR3 spells CASSITPGLVYF.

The chain combines TRBV5-1 with TRBJ2-2; the D call from TCRdb, TRBD1, cannot be confirmed without DNA. Per the germline V gene, CDR1 is SGHRS and CDR2 is YFSETQ. The CDR3 covers 15 residues. CDR3 amino acids: CASSLGTGQPGELFF. Full variable domain (remainder filled in from reference TRBV5-1 and TRBJ2-2): KAGVTQTPRYLIKTRGQQVTLSCSPISGHRSVSWYQQTPGQGLQFLFEYFSETQRNKGNFPGRFSGRQFSNSRSEMNVSTLELGDSALYLCASSLGTGQPGELFFGEGSRLTVL.

This sequence joins TRBV28 and TRBJ2-1; TCRdb designates TRBD1, a call that cannot be tested without DNA. Germline V CDR1 and CDR2: MDHEN, SYDVKM. CDR3 length: 12 amino acids. This chain's CDR3 is CASRGLYNEQFF. Combining the CDR3 with reference TRBV28 and TRBJ2-1 gives the whole variable domain DVKVTQSSRYLVKRTGEKVFLECVQDMDHENMFWYRQDPGLGLRLIYFSYDVKMKEKGDIPEGYSVSREKKERFSLILESASTNQTSMYLCASRGLYNEQFFGPGTRLTVL.

The rearrangement uses TRBV27 and TRBJ2-7; no DNA is available, so the TRBD1 call from TCRdb remains unchecked. The length of the CDR3 is 14 residues. From germline, CDR1 is MNHEY and CDR2 SMNVEV (reference sequence). CDR3 region: CASSEGVRRYEQYF.

This chain connects TRBV6-5 to TRBJ1-2; absent DNA, TCRdb's TRBD1 call cannot be checked. This CDR3 region has 13 residues. Germline values: CDR1 MNHEY, CDR2 SVGAGI. This CDR3 is CASRKPGGYGYTF.

This rearrangement joins TRBV7-2 to TRBJ2-3; without DNA, the TCRdb call of TRBD2 cannot be checked. This CDR3 region has 15 residues. In germline, CDR1 is SGHTA, CDR2 FQGNSA. CDR3 in amino acids: CASSSIGRVTDTQYF.

This chain's CDR3 is CASSLQGYGTDTQYF. The V call is TRBV18, the J call TRBJ2-3. The germline gives CDR1 KGHSH, CDR2 LQKENI. The CDR3 length is 15 residues.

This chain joins TRBV3-1 and TRBJ2-7; lacking DNA, the TRBD1 call made by TCRdb goes unchecked. The CDR3 length is 15 residues. The germline gives CDR1 LGHDT, CDR2 YNNKEL (reference sequence). This CDR3 is CASSQETGDPYEQYF.

This rearrangement joins TRBV28 to TRBJ2-1; TCRdb indicates TRBD1, and absent DNA this call remains unverified. The CDR3 totals 16 residues. Germline values: CDR1 MDHEN, CDR2 SYDVKM. This CDR3 is CASSLLGRGSGNEQFF.

This chain joins TRBV19 and TRBJ2-3; with no DNA, the TCRdb D assignment of TRBD2 cannot be verified. The CDR3 loop spans 14 amino acids. Germline-derived CDR1 and CDR2 are LNHDA and SQIVND (reference sequence). The CDR3 spells CASSDGPSTDTQYF.

The chain links TRBV6-2 or TRBV6-3 to TRBJ1-2; TCRdb lists TRBD1, though no DNA is available to test this call. Germline V gene lookup returns CDR1 MNHEY and CDR2 SVGEGT. This CDR3 is built from 15 residues. The CDR3 here is CASSYFGRAEDGYTF.

V is TRBV12-3 or TRBV12-4 and J is TRBJ2-2; TCRdb indicates TRBD1, and absent DNA this call remains unverified. The CDR3 consists of 15 residues. The CDR3: CASSPRTGKAGELFF.

The chain employs TRBV19 and TRBJ2-1. The CDR3 covers 12 residues. The germline CDR1 and CDR2 sequences are LNHDA and SQIVND (reference sequence). The CDR3 spells CASSIDRHEQFF.

J is TRBJ1-5 and V is TRBV28. This CDR3 spans 14 amino acids. Germline V lookup: CDR1 MDHEN, CDR2 SYDVKM. CDR3 loop: CASSLELRNQPQHF.

This chain links TRBV25-1 with TRBJ1-2. Germline CDR1 reads MGHDK; CDR2 reads SYGVNS. CDR3 length: 14 residues. CDR3 region: CASSRRGDIHGYTF.

This chain's CDR3 is CASSQPSPAHEQFF. The chain recombines TRBV3-1 with TRBJ2-1; TCRdb indicates TRBD2, and absent DNA this call remains unverified. CDR3 length: 14 residues. Germline CDR1 is LGHDT and CDR2 is YNNKEL (reference sequence).